Listed here is a single T cell receptor (beta chain). This entry is derived from a study of blood T cell repertoires in COVID-19. Study details: Samples came from the United States, Italy and Spain, spanning acute and convalescent COVID-19. PBMCs, B-cell-depleted T cells, or T cells were the source of the cDNA or gDNA that made up the material.

Germline V gene data show CDR1 as MRHNA and CDR2 as SNTAGT. The CDR3 contains 17 residues. V lost 5 bases and J 3 bases, leaving 19 bases between the germline ends. In the source study's methods: Cell counts per sample came from amplifying reference gene primers. Only in-frame clones appear in the TCRdb table, and some are missing; sequencing was by immunoSEQ multiplex PCR. Clone size and V and J calls were adopted from that table, with D and trimming inferred from the DNA. The table shows 150,000 to 200,000 clones, with around 86% occurring only once. The sample comprised peripheral blood. This chain links TRBV6-4 with TRBJ2-2, with D perhaps TRBD2 (5 bases). This sequence was found in a man aged 45 to 65 with active or convalescent COVID-19. The CDR3 region has the DNA TGTGCCAGCAGTCCCCGTACCGGACTTCAGGACACCGGGGAGCTGTTTTTT. It encodes CASSPRTGLQDTGELFF.